Each of the 21 T cell receptor beta chains below was sequenced from the same sample in a study of T cell responses to AZD1222 COVID-19 vaccine. Produced via immunoSEQ multiplex PCR; TCRdb's table is partial and in-frame only. The data show 150,000 or so clones, with about 92% seen just once and about 6.5% held by the top ten. The sample here was peripheral blood, taken 28 days after the second AZD1222 dose. The receptors here all came from an adult who received the AZD1222 COVID-19 vaccine.

The chain is built from TRBV2 and TRBJ2-7; TRBD1 aligns across 7 bases. V lost 1 base and J lost 3; bases outside the gene matches: 0. Per the germline V gene, CDR1 is SNHLY and CDR2 is FYNNEI. The CDR3 totals 13 residues. The chain's CDR3 is CASSEGDSYEQYF. The CDR3 DNA reads TGTGCCAGCAGTGAAGGGGACAGCTACGAGCAGTACTTC.

In its sample, this clone was seen once. The chain has TRBV19 and TRBJ1-2, with 7 bases lining up with TRBD1. The junction had 9 bases not matched to a gene; V was cut back by 3 bases and J by 8 bases. The CDR3 has 14 amino acids. CDR1 is LNHDA and CDR2 is SQIVND in the germline V gene (reference sequence). The CDR3 DNA is TGTGCCAGTAGTATCCATAGTCCGGACAGGGGCTACACCTTC. It translates to CASSIHSPDRGYTF.

J is TRBJ2-7 and V is TRBV28, with 8 bases that match TRBD1. This CDR3 has 15 amino acids. The J segment lost 7 bases and the V segment lost 2 bases, leaving 10 bases of the junction unmatched. The germline V gene encodes CDR1 MDHEN and CDR2 SYDVKM. This chain's CDR3 is CASSLAGQGLREQYF. The CDR3 DNA reads as TGTGCCAGCAGTTTAGCCGGACAGGGATTGCGAGAGCAGTACTTC. Combining the CDR3 with reference TRBV28 and TRBJ2-7 gives the whole variable domain DVKVTQSSRYLVKRTGEKVFLECVQDMDHENMFWYRQDPGLGLRLIYFSYDVKMKEKGDIPEGYSVSREKKERFSLILESASTNQTSMYLCASSLAGQGLREQYFGPGTRLTVT.

The chain recombines TRBV28 with TRBJ1-4; TRBD1 is a possible D gene (6 bases). Per the germline V gene, CDR1 is MDHEN and CDR2 is SYDVKM. The CDR3 runs 13 residues. The CDR3 loop is CVAGAGANEKLFF. The CDR3 DNA follows: TGTGTCGCGGGGGCCGGCGCTAATGAAAAACTGTTTTTT.

This clone was observed a handful of times. This sequence joins TRBV25-1 and TRBJ1-2; D call uncertain. V was pared by 5 bases and J by 6 bases, with 22 bases between. CDR3 length: 16 residues. Germline V gene data show CDR1 as MGHDK and CDR2 as SYGVNS. Here the CDR3 reads CASSPPNTAFSHGYTF. The CDR3 DNA follows: TGTGCCAGCAGTCCCCCTAATACGGCCTTCTCCCATGGCTACACCTTC.

The chain couples TRBV29-1 to TRBJ2-1, with D perhaps matching TRBD2 (5 bases). The CDR3 contains 13 residues. Trimming removed 5 bases at V and 7 bases at J, with 15 bases between. Germline CDR1 SQVTM, CDR2 ANQGSEA. CDR3 in amino acids: CSVYPPGGNEQFF. The DNA for the CDR3 is TGCAGCGTTTACCCCCCTGGAGGTAATGAGCAGTTCTTC.

V is TRBV2 and J is TRBJ1-6; the match to TRBD1 covers 9 bases. The CDR3 runs 15 residues. J lost 7 bases, V lost 2 bases, and 3 bases had no gene match. CDR1 SNHLY and CDR2 FYNNEI come from the germline V gene. This CDR3 reads CASSEQDRGNSPLHF. The CDR3 DNA sequence: TGTGCCAGCAGTGAACAGGACAGGGGAAATTCACCCCTCCACTTT. The full variable domain, with the rest looked up from reference TRBV2 and TRBJ1-6, is EPEVTQTPSHQVTQMGQEVILRCVPISNHLYFYWYRQILGQKVEFLVSFYNNEISEKSEIFDDQFSVERPDGSNFTLKIRSTKLEDSAMYFCASSEQDRGNSPLHFGNGTRLTVT.

The rearrangement joins TRBV10-3 to TRBJ2-1; 8 bases map to TRBD2. Trimming cost V 4 bases and J 5 bases; bases outside gene matches: 13. This CDR3 spans 17 amino acids. CDR1 ENHRY and CDR2 SYGVKD come from the germline V gene. CDR3 sequence (DNA): TGTGCCATCAGTGTGACAGCGGGAGCTTTAAATAACAATGAGCAGTTCTTC. It is translated as CAISVTAGALNNNEQFF.

The V gene is TRBV19, the J gene TRBJ2-7, with TRBD1 matching 8 bases. Germline V gene data show CDR1 as LNHDA and CDR2 as SQIVND (reference sequence). This CDR3 region has 15 residues. V lost 7 bases and J lost 3; bases outside the gene matches: 11. In nucleotides, the CDR3 is TGTGCCAGTATGGCCGGACAGGGTCGTGGCTACGAGCAGTACTTC. This gives the protein CASMAGQGRGYEQYF.

This chain connects TRBV3-1 (or the pseudogene TRBV3-2) to TRBJ1-6; 9 nucleotides align to TRBD1. Germline values: CDR1 LGHDT, CDR2 YNNKEL (reference sequence). This CDR3 comprises 14 residues. With 7 bases clipped from V and 6 bases from J, the junction kept 4 bases outside the gene matches. The DNA for the CDR3 is TGTGCCAGCACCTGGACAGGGGTTAATTCACCCCTCCACTTT. This sequence encodes CASTWTGVNSPLHF.

The chain uses TRBV3-1 (or the pseudogene TRBV3-2) and TRBJ1-2; D gene uncertain. The germline V and J ends were trimmed by 4 bases and 7 bases, with 16 bases remaining between them. Per germline, CDR1 LGHDT and CDR2 YNNKEL (reference sequence). The CDR3 contains 14 residues. Written as DNA, the CDR3 is TGTGCCAGCAGCCCCCGATTGGCCTCTAGTGGCTACACCTTC. Its translation is CASSPRLASSGYTF.

The chain combines TRBV30 with TRBJ2-7; 11 positions match TRBD1. CDR1 and CDR2 (germline): GTSNPN, SVGIG (reference sequence). This CDR3 has 14 amino acids. V lost 1 base and J lost 4; bases outside the gene matches: 3. As DNA, the CDR3 is TGTGCCTGGAGTGGAGGACAGGGGGCTTACGAGCAGTACTTC. Translated, it gives CAWSGGQGAYEQYF. The entire variable domain, with the rest obtained from reference TRBV30 and TRBJ2-7, is as follows: SQTIHQWPATLVQPVGSPLSLECTVEGTSNPNLYWYRQAAGRGLQLLFYSVGIGQISSEVPQNLSASRPQDRQFILSSKKLLLSDSGFYLCAWSGGQGAYEQYFGPGTRLTVT.

In the case of this clone: The sample carries other DNA sequences with the same CDR3. This sequence joins TRBV5-4 and TRBJ2-7, with TRBD1 as a possible D gene (6 bases). The CDR3 contains 15 residues. Per the germline V gene, CDR1 is SGHNT and CDR2 is YYREEE (reference sequence). V lost 0 bases, J lost 0 bases, and 10 bases lay in between. The DNA for the CDR3 is TGTGCCAGCAGCTTGGGCCAGGGGAGCTCCTACGAGCAGTACTTC. Its protein product is CASSLGQGSSYEQYF.

The chain joins TRBV7-2 to TRBJ2-7; the match to TRBD2 covers 9 bases. This CDR3 comprises 18 residues. Trimming cost V 1 base and J 1 base; bases outside gene matches: 11. Germline V gene lookup returns CDR1 SGHTA and CDR2 FQGNSA. CDR3: CASSLGPPSGRKSYEQYF. In nucleotides, the CDR3 is TGTGCCAGCAGCTTAGGTCCCCCAAGCGGGAGGAAATCCTACGAGCAGTACTTC. Using reference TRBV7-2 and TRBJ2-7 for the parts outside the CDR3, the full variable domain is GAGVSQSPSNKVTEKGKDVELRCDPISGHTALYWYRQSLGQGLEFLIYFQGNSAPDKSGLPSDRFSAERTGGSVSTLTIQRTQQEDSAVYLCASSLGPPSGRKSYEQYFGPGTRLTVT.

This chain joins TRBV28 and TRBJ2-7, with a possible D match to TRBD2 (6 bases). The CDR3 covers 15 residues. Looked up from germline, CDR1 is MDHEN and CDR2 is SYDVKM. V was clipped by 2 bases and J by 1 base, with 12 bases between them. CDR3 in amino acids: CASSLGGVGSYEQYF. CDR3 nucleotide sequence: TGTGCCAGCAGTTTAGGAGGGGTTGGGTCCTACGAGCAGTACTTC. Full variable domain (outside the CDR3, taken from reference TRBV28 and TRBJ2-7): DVKVTQSSRYLVKRTGEKVFLECVQDMDHENMFWYRQDPGLGLRLIYFSYDVKMKEKGDIPEGYSVSREKKERFSLILESASTNQTSMYLCASSLGGVGSYEQYFGPGTRLTVT.

The chain uses TRBV7-9 and TRBJ1-4, with D uncertain. CDR1 is SEHNR and CDR2 is FQNEAQ in the germline V gene (reference sequence). V gave up 5 bases and J gave up 0 bases, with 10 bases separating them. CDR3 length equals 15 residues. The chain's CDR3 is CASSRETSTNEKLFF. CDR3 sequence (DNA): TGTGCCAGCAGCCGGGAAACTTCAACTAATGAAAAACTGTTTTTT.

This chain connects TRBV15 to TRBJ1-2; perhaps TRBD1 as D (5 bases). CDR3 length equals 14 residues. V lost 3 bases to trimming and J lost 4 bases, with 12 bases between them. In germline, CDR1 is LNHNV, CDR2 YYDKDF (reference sequence). The CDR3 DNA follows: TGTGCCACCAGCAGTGGGCAGGGTATCTATGGCTACACCTTC. This codes for CATSSGQGIYGYTF.

V usage is TRBV11-2 and J usage is TRBJ1-5, with TRBD1 as a possible D gene (5 bases). The ends were cut back, 1 base at V and 5 bases at J, with 12 bases in the middle. CDR3 length: 15 residues. The germline gives CDR1 SGHAT, CDR2 FQNNGV. Written as DNA, the CDR3 is TGTGCCAGCAGCTTAGCCGTGGGACCACATCAGCCCCAGCATTTT. Amino acids: CASSLAVGPHQPQHF. The variable domain in full, completed from reference TRBV11-2 and TRBJ1-5, reads EAGVAQSPRYKIIEKRQSVAFWCNPISGHATLYWYQQILGQGPKLLIQFQNNGVVDDSQLPKDRFSAERLKGVDSTLKIQPAKLEDSAVYLCASSLAVGPHQPQHFGDGTRLSIL.

The rearrangement uses TRBV11-2 and TRBJ2-1, with 8 bases lining up with TRBD2. The CDR3 runs 15 residues. The V gene's germline CDR1 is SGHAT and CDR2 FQNNGV. The junction had 2 bases not matched to a gene; V was cut back by 0 bases and J by 4 bases. The CDR3 here is CASSLERGRYNEQFF. CDR3 bases: TGTGCCAGCAGCTTAGAACGCGGGAGGTACAATGAGCAGTTCTTC.

V is TRBV28 and J is TRBJ1-1, with D perhaps TRBD1 (5 bases). Trimming cost V 3 bases and J 7 bases, with 12 bases left between them. There are 13 residues in the CDR3. Germline CDR1 MDHEN, CDR2 SYDVKM. The CDR3 sequence is CASSFSRQGEAFF. Written as DNA, the CDR3 is TGTGCCAGCAGTTTCTCTCGGCAGGGTGAAGCTTTCTTT.

The rearrangement links TRBV3-1 (or the pseudogene TRBV3-2) to TRBJ1-4; possible D gene TRBD1, 6 bases. V lost 1 base, J lost 5 bases, and 11 bases lay in between. This CDR3 region has 15 residues. Germline V CDR1 and CDR2: LGHDT, YNNKEL (reference sequence). The DNA for the CDR3 is TGTGCCAGCAGCCAAGTGAAAGGGACAAATGAAAAACTGTTTTTT. Amino acid sequence: CASSQVKGTNEKLFF.